These T cell receptor beta chains were read from a single sample in a study of CD8+ T cells in alopecia areata. Sequencing was performed with immunoSEQ multiplex PCR; in TCRdb, only in-frame clones are kept and a portion is missing. This sample carries 150,000 to 200,000 clones, approximately 59% of them seen once, and the ten largest clones take about 15%. Here the sequenced sample was CD4+ T cells sorted from blood, taken at week 0. The receptors originated from a human donor with alopecia areata. Each CDR3 is given with its conserved first and last residue. Fields, in order: D gene, J gene, clone size, V gene, CDR3 protein, CDR3 DNA. The D gene is left open where the match is weak. Only part of the rows carry a size: once, few, many, or a class if the clone is expanded.

d_gene: TRBD1; j_gene: TRBJ2-7; abundance: .; v_gene: TRBV27; CDR3aa: CASSPRDRTLYEQYF; CDR3nt: TGTGCCAGCAGCCCCCGGGACAGGACTCTCTACGAGCAGTACTTC
d_gene: TRBD1; j_gene: TRBJ1-1; abundance: few; v_gene: TRBV6-1; CDR3aa: CASKLTGQYTEAFF; CDR3nt: TGTGCCAGCAAATTGACAGGGCAGTACACTGAAGCTTTCTTT
d_gene: TRBD1; j_gene: TRBJ1-6; abundance: .; v_gene: TRBV12-5; CDR3aa: CASGLVKQGPEPLHF; CDR3nt: TGTGCTAGTGGTTTGGTCAAACAGGGGCCGGAACCCCTCCACTTT
d_gene: TRBD1; j_gene: TRBJ2-7; abundance: .; v_gene: TRBV29-1; CDR3aa: CSVSGQGAREQYF; CDR3nt: TGCAGCGTGTCGGGACAGGGGGCGAGGGAGCAGTACTTC
d_gene: .; j_gene: TRBJ2-3; abundance: .; v_gene: TRBV4-1; CDR3aa: CASSQAGRGGAGTDTQYF; CDR3nt: TGCGCCAGCAGCCAAGCGGGCAGGGGAGGAGCAGGCACGGATACGCAGTATTTT
d_gene: .; j_gene: TRBJ1-1; abundance: .; v_gene: TRBV7-8; CDR3aa: CASSPSIFEGGRTEAFF; CDR3nt: TGTGCCAGCAGCCCGTCCATTTTTGAGGGGGGGCGGACTGAAGCTTTCTTT
d_gene: .; j_gene: TRBJ1-1; abundance: .; v_gene: TRBV29-1; CDR3aa: CSVGRQTNTEAFF; CDR3nt: TGCAGCGTGGGGCGACAGACGAACACTGAAGCTTTCTTT
d_gene: TRBD1; j_gene: TRBJ1-4; abundance: few; v_gene: TRBV12-5; CDR3aa: CASGLGQGREKLFF; CDR3nt: TGTGCTAGTGGTTTGGGACAGGGGAGGGAAAAACTGTTTTTT
d_gene: .; j_gene: TRBJ2-3; abundance: few; v_gene: TRBV5-1; CDR3aa: CASLGASTDTQYF; CDR3nt: TGCGCCAGCTTAGGGGCATCGACGGATACGCAGTATTTT
d_gene: .; j_gene: TRBJ1-5; abundance: .; v_gene: TRBV27; CDR3aa: CASRLDQPQHF; CDR3nt: TGTGCCAGCAGATTAGATCAGCCCCAGCATTTT